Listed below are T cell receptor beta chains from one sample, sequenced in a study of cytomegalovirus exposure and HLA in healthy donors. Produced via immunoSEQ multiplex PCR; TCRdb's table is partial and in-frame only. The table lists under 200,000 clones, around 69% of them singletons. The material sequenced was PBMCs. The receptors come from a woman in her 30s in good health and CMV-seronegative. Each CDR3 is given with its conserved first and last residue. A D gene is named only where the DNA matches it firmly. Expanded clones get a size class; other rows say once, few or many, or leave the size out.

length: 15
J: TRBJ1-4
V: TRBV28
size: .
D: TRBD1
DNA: TGTGCCAGCAGCCCCTACAGGGGCACTAATGAAAAACTGTTTTTT
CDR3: CASSPYRGTNEKLFF

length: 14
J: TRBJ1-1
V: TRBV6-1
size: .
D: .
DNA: TGTGCCAGCAGTGATAAAGGAGGGCCCACTGAAGCTTTCTTT
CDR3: CASSDKGGPTEAFF

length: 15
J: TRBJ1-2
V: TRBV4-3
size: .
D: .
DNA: TGCGCCAGCAGCCAAGACCCGGGTTTTCCCTATGGCTACACCTTC
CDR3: CASSQDPGFPYGYTF

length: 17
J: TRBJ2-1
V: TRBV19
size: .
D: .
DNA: TGTGCCAGTAGTATCTACGGTGGAGGACCCTCATACAATGAGCAGTTCTTC
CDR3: CASSIYGGGPSYNEQFF

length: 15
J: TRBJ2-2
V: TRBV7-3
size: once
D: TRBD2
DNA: TGTGCCAGCAGCCTTAGCGGGGGGGCCACCGGGGAGCTGTTTTTT
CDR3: CASSLSGGATGELFF

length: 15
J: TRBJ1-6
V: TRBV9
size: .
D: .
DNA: TGTGCCAGCAGCGCGGACGACAGGTTCAATTCACCCCTCCACTTT
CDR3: CASSADDRFNSPLHF

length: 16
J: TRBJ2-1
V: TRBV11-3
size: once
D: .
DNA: TGTGCCAGCAGCGTTGGGACTTTTCAATCCTACAATGAGCAGTTCTTC
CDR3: CASSVGTFQSYNEQFF

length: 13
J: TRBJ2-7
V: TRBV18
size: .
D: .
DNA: TGTGCCAGCTCACCACTTCAGGACACCGAGCAGTACTTC
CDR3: CASSPLQDTEQYF

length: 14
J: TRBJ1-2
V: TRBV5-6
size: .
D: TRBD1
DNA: TGTGCCAGCAGCTTAGACAGGGGGTTAGGGGGCTACACCTTC
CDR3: CASSLDRGLGGYTF

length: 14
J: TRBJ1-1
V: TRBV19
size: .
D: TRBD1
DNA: TGTGCCAGTCGCAGACAGGGGCTCGGGACTGAAGCTTTCTTT
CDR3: CASRRQGLGTEAFF